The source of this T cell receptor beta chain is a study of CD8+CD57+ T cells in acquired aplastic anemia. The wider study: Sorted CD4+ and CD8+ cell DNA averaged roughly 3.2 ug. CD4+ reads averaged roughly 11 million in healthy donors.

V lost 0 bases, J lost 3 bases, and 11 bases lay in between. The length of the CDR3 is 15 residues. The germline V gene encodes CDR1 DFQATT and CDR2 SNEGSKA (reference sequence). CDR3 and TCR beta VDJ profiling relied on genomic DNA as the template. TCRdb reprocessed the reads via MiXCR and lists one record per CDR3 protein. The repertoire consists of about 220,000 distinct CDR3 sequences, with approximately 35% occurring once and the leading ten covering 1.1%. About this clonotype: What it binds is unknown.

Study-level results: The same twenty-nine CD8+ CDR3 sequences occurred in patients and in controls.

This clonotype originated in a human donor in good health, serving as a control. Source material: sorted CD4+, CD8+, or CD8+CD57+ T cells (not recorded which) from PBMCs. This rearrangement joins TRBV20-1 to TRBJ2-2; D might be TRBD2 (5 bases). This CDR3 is CSARDGRRDTGELFF. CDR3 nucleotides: TGCAGTGCTAGAGACGGTAGGCGGGACACCGGGGAGCTGTTTTTT.